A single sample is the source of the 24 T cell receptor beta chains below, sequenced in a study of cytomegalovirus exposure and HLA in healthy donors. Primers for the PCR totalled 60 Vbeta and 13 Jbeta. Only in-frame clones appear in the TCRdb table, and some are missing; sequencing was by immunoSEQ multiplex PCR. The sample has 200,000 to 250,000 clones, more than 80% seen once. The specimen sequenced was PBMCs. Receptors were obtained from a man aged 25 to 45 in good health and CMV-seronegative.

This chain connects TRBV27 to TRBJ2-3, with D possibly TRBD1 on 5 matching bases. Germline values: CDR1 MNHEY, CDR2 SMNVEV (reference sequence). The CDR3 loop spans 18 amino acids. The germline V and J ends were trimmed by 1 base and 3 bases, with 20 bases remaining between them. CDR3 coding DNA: TGTGCCAGCAGTTTATTAGTCCCCAGGGTAGAAGTAACAGATACGCAGTATTTT. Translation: CASSLLVPRVEVTDTQYF.

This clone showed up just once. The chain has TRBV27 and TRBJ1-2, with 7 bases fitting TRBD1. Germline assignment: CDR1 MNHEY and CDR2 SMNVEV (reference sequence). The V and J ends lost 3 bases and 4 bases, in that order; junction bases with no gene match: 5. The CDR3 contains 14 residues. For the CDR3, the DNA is TGTGCCAGCAGTTTTCGAGGGGGCATCTATGGCTACACCTTC. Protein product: CASSFRGGIYGYTF.

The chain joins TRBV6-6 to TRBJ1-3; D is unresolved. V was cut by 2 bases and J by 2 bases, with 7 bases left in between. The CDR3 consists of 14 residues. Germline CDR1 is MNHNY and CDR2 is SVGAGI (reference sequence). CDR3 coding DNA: TGTGCCAGCAGTTACCAACAGCCTGGAAACACCATATATTTT. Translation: CASSYQQPGNTIYF.

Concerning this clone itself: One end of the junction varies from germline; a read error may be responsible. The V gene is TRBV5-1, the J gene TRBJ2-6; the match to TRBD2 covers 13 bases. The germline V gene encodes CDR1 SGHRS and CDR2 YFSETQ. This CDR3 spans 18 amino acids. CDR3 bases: TGCGCCAGCAGCTTCGGGACTAGCGGGGCTACTGGGGCCAGCGTCCTGACTTTC. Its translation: CASSFGTSGATGASVLTF.

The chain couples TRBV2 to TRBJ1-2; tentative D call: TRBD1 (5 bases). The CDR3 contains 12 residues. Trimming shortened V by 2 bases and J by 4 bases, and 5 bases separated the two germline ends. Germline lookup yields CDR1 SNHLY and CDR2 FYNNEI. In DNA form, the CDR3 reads TGTGCCAGCAGTGAAAGGGGCTATGGCTACACCTTC. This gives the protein CASSERGYGYTF. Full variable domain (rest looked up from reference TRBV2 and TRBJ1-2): EPEVTQTPSHQVTQMGQEVILRCVPISNHLYFYWYRQILGQKVEFLVSFYNNEISEKSEIFDDQFSVERPDGSNFTLKIRSTKLEDSAMYFCASSERGYGYTFGSGTRLTVV.

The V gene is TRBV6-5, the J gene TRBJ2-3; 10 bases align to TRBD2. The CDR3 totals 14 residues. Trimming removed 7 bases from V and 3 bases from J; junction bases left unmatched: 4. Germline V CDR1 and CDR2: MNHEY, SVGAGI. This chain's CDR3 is CASKASGGTDTQYF. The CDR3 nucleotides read TGTGCCAGCAAGGCTAGCGGGGGAACAGATACGCAGTATTTT.

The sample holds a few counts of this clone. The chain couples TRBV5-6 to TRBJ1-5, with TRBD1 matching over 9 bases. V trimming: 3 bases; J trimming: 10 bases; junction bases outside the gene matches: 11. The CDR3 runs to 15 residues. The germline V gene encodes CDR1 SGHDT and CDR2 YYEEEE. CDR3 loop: CASSSGTGIISPQHF. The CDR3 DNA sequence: TGTGCCAGCAGCTCCGGGACAGGGATAATCAGCCCCCAGCATTTT.

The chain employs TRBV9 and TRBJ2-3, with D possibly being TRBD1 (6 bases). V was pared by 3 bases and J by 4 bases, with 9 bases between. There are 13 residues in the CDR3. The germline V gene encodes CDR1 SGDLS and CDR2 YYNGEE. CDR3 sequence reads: CASSARQADTQYF. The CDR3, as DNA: TGTGCCAGCAGCGCCAGACAGGCAGATACGCAGTATTTT.

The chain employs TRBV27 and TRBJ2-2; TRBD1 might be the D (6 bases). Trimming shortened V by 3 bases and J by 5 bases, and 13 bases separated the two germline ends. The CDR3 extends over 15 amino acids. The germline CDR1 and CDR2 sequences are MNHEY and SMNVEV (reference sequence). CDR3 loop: CASSFAGTRTGELFF. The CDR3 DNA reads TGTGCCAGCAGTTTTGCCGGGACAAGGACCGGGGAGCTGTTTTTT.

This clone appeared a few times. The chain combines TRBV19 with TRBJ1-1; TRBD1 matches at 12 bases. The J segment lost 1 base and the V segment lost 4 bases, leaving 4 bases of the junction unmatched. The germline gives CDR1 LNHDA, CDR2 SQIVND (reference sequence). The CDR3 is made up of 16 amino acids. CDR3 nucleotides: TGTGCCAGTAGTAGGGGGACAGGGGGCTGGAACACTGAAGCTTTCTTT. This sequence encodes CASSRGTGGWNTEAFF.

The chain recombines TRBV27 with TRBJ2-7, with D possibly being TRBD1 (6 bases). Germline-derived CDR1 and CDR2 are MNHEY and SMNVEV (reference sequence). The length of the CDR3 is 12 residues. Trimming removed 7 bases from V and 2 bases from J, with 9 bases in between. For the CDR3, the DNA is TGTGCCAGCACGGACAGTACCTACGAGCAGTACTTC. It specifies CASTDSTYEQYF.

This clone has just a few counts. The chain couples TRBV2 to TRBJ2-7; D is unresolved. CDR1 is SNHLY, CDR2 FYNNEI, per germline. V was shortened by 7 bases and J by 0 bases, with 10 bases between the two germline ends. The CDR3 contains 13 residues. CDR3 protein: CASTTVLSYEQYF. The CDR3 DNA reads TGTGCCAGCACTACAGTCCTCTCCTACGAGCAGTACTTC.

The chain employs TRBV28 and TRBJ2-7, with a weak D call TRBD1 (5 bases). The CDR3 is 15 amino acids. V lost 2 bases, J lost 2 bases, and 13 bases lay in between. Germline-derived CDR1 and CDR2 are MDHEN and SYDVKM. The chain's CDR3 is CASSLGQGIPYEQYF. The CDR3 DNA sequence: TGTGCCAGCAGTTTAGGCCAGGGAATCCCCTACGAGCAGTACTTC.

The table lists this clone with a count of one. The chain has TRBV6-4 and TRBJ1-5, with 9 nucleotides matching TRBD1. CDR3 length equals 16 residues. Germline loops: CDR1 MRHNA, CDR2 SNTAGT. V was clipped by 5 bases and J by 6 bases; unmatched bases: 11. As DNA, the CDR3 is TGTGCCAGCAGTTCGCTCACAGGGGGCAGGGGTCAGCCCCAGCATTTT. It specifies CASSSLTGGRGQPQHF.

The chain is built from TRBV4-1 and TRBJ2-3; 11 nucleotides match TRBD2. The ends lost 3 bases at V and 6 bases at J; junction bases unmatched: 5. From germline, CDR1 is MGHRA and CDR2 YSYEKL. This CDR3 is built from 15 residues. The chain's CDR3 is CASSQSSGGADTQYF. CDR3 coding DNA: TGCGCCAGCAGCCAGAGTAGCGGGGGGGCCGATACGCAGTATTTT.

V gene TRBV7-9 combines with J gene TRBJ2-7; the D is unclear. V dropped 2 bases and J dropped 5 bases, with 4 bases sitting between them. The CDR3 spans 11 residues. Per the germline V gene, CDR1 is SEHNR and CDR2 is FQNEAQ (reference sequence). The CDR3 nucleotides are TGTGCCAGCAGCTTAACAGACGAGCAGTACTTC. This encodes CASSLTDEQYF.

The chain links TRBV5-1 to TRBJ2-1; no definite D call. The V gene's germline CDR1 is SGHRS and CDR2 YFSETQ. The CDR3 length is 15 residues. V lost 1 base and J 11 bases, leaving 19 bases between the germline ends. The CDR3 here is CASSLPRLRIDQQFF. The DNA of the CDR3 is TGCGCCAGCAGCTTGCCTAGGTTACGTATAGATCAGCAGTTCTTC.

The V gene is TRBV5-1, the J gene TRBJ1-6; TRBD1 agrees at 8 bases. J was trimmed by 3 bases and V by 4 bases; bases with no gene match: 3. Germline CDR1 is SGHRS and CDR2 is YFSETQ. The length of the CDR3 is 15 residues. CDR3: CASSGGTGYNSPLHF. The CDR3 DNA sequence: TGCGCCAGCAGCGGCGGGACAGGCTATAATTCACCCCTCCACTTT.

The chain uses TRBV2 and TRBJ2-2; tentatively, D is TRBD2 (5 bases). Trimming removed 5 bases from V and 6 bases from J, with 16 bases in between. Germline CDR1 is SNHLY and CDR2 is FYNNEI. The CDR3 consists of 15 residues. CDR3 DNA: TGTGCCAGCAGTCGGGGAGAAGTTTTTCCCGGGGAGCTGTTTTTT. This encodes CASSRGEVFPGELFF.

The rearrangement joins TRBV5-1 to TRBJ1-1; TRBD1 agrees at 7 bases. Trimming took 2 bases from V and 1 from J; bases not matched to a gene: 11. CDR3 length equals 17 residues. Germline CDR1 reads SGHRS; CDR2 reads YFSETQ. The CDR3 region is CASSFPTGVLGNTEAFF. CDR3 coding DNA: TGCGCCAGCAGCTTTCCCACAGGGGTTTTGGGGAACACTGAAGCTTTCTTT.

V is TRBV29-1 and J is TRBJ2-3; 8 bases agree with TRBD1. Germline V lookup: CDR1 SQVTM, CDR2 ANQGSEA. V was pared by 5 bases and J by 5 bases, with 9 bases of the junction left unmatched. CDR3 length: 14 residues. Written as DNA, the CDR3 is TGCAGCGTTCGGACAGGGACGGCGGGAGATACGCAGTATTTT. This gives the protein CSVRTGTAGDTQYF.

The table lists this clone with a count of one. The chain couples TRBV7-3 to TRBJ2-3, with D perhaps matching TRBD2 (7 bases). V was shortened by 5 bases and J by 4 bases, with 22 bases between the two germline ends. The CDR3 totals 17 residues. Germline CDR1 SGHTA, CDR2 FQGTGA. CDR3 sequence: CASSPRPAGRGADTQYF. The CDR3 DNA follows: TGTGCCAGCAGCCCCCGTCCGGCGGGGAGGGGGGCAGATACGCAGTATTTT.

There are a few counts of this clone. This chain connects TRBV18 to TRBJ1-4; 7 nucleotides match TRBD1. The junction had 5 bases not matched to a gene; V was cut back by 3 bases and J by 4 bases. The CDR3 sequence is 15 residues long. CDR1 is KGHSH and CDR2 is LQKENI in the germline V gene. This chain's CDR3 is CASSPYRGDNEKLFF. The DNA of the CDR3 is TGTGCCAGCTCACCTTACAGGGGAGATAATGAAAAACTGTTTTTT.

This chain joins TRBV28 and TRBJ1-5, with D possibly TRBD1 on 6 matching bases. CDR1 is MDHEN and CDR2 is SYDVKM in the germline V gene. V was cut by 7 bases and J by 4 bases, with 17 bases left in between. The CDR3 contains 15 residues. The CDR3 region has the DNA TGTGCCAGCACCGCGATACAGGGTCTAAATCAGCCCCAGCATTTT. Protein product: CASTAIQGLNQPQHF.